This is a list of T cell receptor beta chains from one sample in a study of blood T cell repertoires in COVID-19. This table comes from immunoSEQ multiplex PCR, and its TCRdb copy is limited to in-frame clones, with some not included. The sample lists 100,000 to 150,000 clones, 85% occurring once. The specimen was peripheral blood. The receptors originated from an older man with active or convalescent COVID-19. Each CDR3 is given with its conserved first and last residue. Each record gives: clone size, D gene, V gene, J gene, CDR3 protein, CDR3 DNA. The D gene is left open where the match is weak. Clone size is given for some rows only: seen once, a few or many times, or a class if the clone is expanded.

size: .
D: .
V: TRBV27
J: TRBJ2-1
CDR3: CASSSVTSKMDNEQFF
DNA: TGTGCCAGCAGTTCCGTAACATCAAAAATGGACAATGAGCAGTTCTTC

size: .
D: .
V: TRBV14
J: TRBJ1-2
CDR3: CASSQDRTVGSGYTF
DNA: TGTGCCAGCAGCCAAGATAGGACAGTTGGAAGCGGCTACACCTTC

size: .
D: TRBD1
V: TRBV4-1
J: TRBJ2-5
CDR3: CASSRDRGHQATQYF
DNA: TGCGCCAGCAGCCGCGACAGGGGACACCAGGCGACCCAGTACTTC

size: .
D: .
V: TRBV5-6
J: TRBJ2-3
CDR3: CASSPRLRGRRGTDTQYF
DNA: TGTGCCAGCAGCCCCCGTCTCAGAGGGCGAAGGGGCACAGATACGCAGTATTTT

size: .
D: .
V: TRBV7-2
J: TRBJ2-5
CDR3: CASSSYIRGVETQYF
DNA: TGTGCCAGCAGCTCCTACATAAGGGGCGTAGAGACCCAGTACTTC

size: .
D: .
V: TRBV11-2
J: TRBJ1-5
CDR3: CASSLFGTNSNQPQHF
DNA: TGTGCCAGCAGCTTATTCGGGACAAATAGCAATCAGCCCCAGCATTTT

size: .
D: TRBD2
V: TRBV19
J: TRBJ2-5
CDR3: CASSTRVSGGETQYF
DNA: TGTGCCAGTAGTACCCGAGTGTCGGGGGGGGAGACCCAGTACTTC

size: once
D: .
V: TRBV7-9
J: TRBJ2-7
CDR3: CASSLAGVDEQYF
DNA: TGTGCCAGCAGCTTAGCCGGGGTAGACGAGCAGTACTTC

size: .
D: .
V: TRBV27
J: TRBJ2-7
CDR3: CASSFNGGSYEQYF
DNA: TGTGCCAGCAGTTTTAACGGCGGCTCCTACGAGCAGTACTTC

size: .
D: .
V: TRBV4-3
J: TRBJ2-5
CDR3: CASSQYTGSQETQYF
DNA: TGCGCCAGCAGCCAATACACAGGGTCCCAAGAGACCCAGTACTTC

size: once
D: .
V: TRBV19
J: TRBJ2-5
CDR3: CASSIGGSGKETQYF
DNA: TGTGCCAGTAGTATTGGAGGGTCAGGTAAAGAGACCCAGTACTTC

size: .
D: TRBD2
V: TRBV5-1
J: TRBJ2-1
CDR3: CASSLSLAGHNEQFF
DNA: TGCGCCAGCAGCTTGTCTCTAGCGGGCCACAATGAGCAGTTCTTC

size: .
D: TRBD2
V: TRBV20-1
J: TRBJ2-1
CDR3: CSAPAGTRKFF
DNA: TGCAGTGCTCCTGCTGGGACTAGAAAGTTCTTC

size: few
D: .
V: TRBV2
J: TRBJ1-4
CDR3: CASRTPGSEKLFF
DNA: TGTGCCAGCAGAACCCCCGGGAGTGAAAAACTGTTTTTT

size: .
D: .
V: TRBV7-9
J: TRBJ2-7
CDR3: CASSFWGAGSYEQYF
DNA: TGTGCCAGCAGCTTCTGGGGCGCTGGCTCCTACGAGCAGTACTTC

size: .
D: .
V: TRBV7-8
J: TRBJ1-6
CDR3: CASSPTTDRSPLHF
DNA: TGTGCCAGCAGCCCAACGACAGACCGTTCACCCCTCCACTTT

size: .
D: .
V: TRBV27
J: TRBJ2-7
CDR3: CASSPPGAYEQYF
DNA: TGTGCCAGCAGTCCCCCGGGGGCCTACGAGCAGTACTTC

size: once
D: .
V: TRBV9
J: TRBJ2-7
CDR3: CASSFRAGEGGQYF
DNA: TGTGCCAGCAGCTTCCGGGCAGGTGAAGGAGGGCAGTACTTC

size: .
D: .
V: TRBV5-5
J: TRBJ1-2
CDR3: CASSLETAAHGYTF
DNA: TGTGCCAGCAGCTTGGAGACAGCAGCTCATGGCTACACCTTC

size: .
D: TRBD2
V: TRBV5-4
J: TRBJ2-7
CDR3: CASSLSGGYEQYF
DNA: TGTGCCAGCAGCTTGTCGGGGGGATACGAGCAGTACTTC

size: .
D: TRBD1
V: TRBV9
J: TRBJ1-4
CDR3: CASSVSGQSFNEKLFF
DNA: TGTGCCAGCAGCGTTTCGGGACAGAGCTTTAATGAAAAACTGTTTTTT

size: once
D: .
V: TRBV6-2/TRBV6-3
J: TRBJ1-2
CDR3: CASSQLPRDYGYTF
DNA: TGTGCCAGCAGCCAACTCCCCCGGGACTATGGCTACACCTTC

size: .
D: .
V: TRBV4-1
J: TRBJ1-4
CDR3: CASSQIEGEVGEKLFF
DNA: TGCGCCAGCAGCCAAATCGAAGGGGAAGTTGGTGAAAAACTGTTTTTT

size: .
D: TRBD2
V: TRBV30
J: TRBJ2-1
CDR3: CAWGLAANNEQFF
DNA: TGTGCCTGGGGACTAGCGGCTAACAATGAGCAGTTCTTC

size: .
D: .
V: TRBV13
J: TRBJ2-3
CDR3: CASSLRLRLTDTQYF
DNA: TGTGCCAGCAGCTTGCGACTCAGACTGACCGATACGCAGTATTTT

size: few
D: TRBD1
V: TRBV3-1/TRBV3-2
J: TRBJ2-2
CDR3: CASRGTGVTGELFF
DNA: TGTGCCAGCAGGGGGACAGGGGTTACCGGGGAGCTGTTTTTT

size: .
D: TRBD1
V: TRBV7-9
J: TRBJ2-7
CDR3: CASSAQTGTAYEQYF
DNA: TGTGCCAGCAGCGCTCAAACGGGGACAGCCTACGAGCAGTACTTC

size: many
D: .
V: TRBV19
J: TRBJ2-3
CDR3: CASSILVGRFTDTQYF
DNA: TGTGCCAGTAGTATACTGGTCGGGAGATTCACAGATACGCAGTATTTT

size: .
D: TRBD1
V: TRBV5-1
J: TRBJ1-6
CDR3: CASSLGARTGDSPLHF
DNA: TGCGCCAGCAGCTTGGGGGCTCGGACAGGGGATTCACCCCTCCACTTT

size: .
D: TRBD1
V: TRBV5-1
J: TRBJ1-2
CDR3: CASAGGRFGYTF
DNA: TGCGCCAGCGCAGGGGGCAGATTCGGCTACACCTTC

size: .
D: TRBD1
V: TRBV5-1
J: TRBJ2-7
CDR3: CASSWTGTGAYEQYF
DNA: TGCGCCAGCAGCTGGACCGGGACAGGCGCCTACGAGCAGTACTTC

size: .
D: .
V: TRBV5-4
J: TRBJ2-1
CDR3: CASSPQRAGYNEQFF
DNA: TGTGCCAGCAGCCCCCAACGAGCGGGCTACAATGAGCAGTTCTTC

size: .
D: .
V: TRBV5-1
J: TRBJ2-7
CDR3: CASSQEEGAYEQYF
DNA: TGCGCCAGCAGCCAAGAGGAGGGAGCCTACGAGCAGTACTTC

size: .
D: TRBD2
V: TRBV5-1
J: TRBJ2-2
CDR3: CASSWGVAGSTGELFF
DNA: TGCGCCAGCAGCTGGGGGGTAGCGGGATCCACCGGGGAGCTGTTTTTT

size: .
D: TRBD2
V: TRBV5-4
J: TRBJ2-3
CDR3: CASSLGLAGGPWTDTQYF
DNA: TGTGCCAGCAGCTTGGGACTAGCGGGAGGCCCATGGACAGATACGCAGTATTTT

size: .
D: TRBD1
V: TRBV13
J: TRBJ2-1
CDR3: CASSLGAGGHRSSYNEQFF
DNA: TGTGCCAGCAGCCTAGGGGCAGGGGGCCACCGGAGCTCCTACAATGAGCAGTTCTTC

size: .
D: TRBD1
V: TRBV19
J: TRBJ1-3
CDR3: CASSREGQGTGNTIYF
DNA: TGTGCCAGTAGTCGGGAGGGACAGGGCACAGGAAACACCATATATTTT

size: .
D: .
V: TRBV6-5
J: TRBJ1-5
CDR3: CASSTTPGGNQPQHF
DNA: TGTGCCAGCAGTACGACTCCCGGAGGCAATCAGCCCCAGCATTTT

size: .
D: TRBD2
V: TRBV11-2
J: TRBJ2-5
CDR3: CASSFMGLVAETQYF
DNA: TGTGCCAGCAGCTTTATGGGACTAGTGGCGGAGACCCAGTACTTC

size: .
D: TRBD1
V: TRBV28
J: TRBJ1-2
CDR3: CASSLPGQGGWANGYTF
DNA: TGTGCCAGCAGTCTACCGGGACAGGGAGGTTGGGCTAATGGCTACACCTTC

size: .
D: .
V: TRBV2
J: TRBJ1-2
CDR3: CASSEAGRDGYTF
DNA: TGTGCCAGCAGTGAAGCGGGGAGGGACGGCTACACCTTC

size: .
D: TRBD2
V: TRBV7-9
J: TRBJ2-1
CDR3: CASTTGLAGDHNEQFF
DNA: TGTGCCAGCACCACGGGACTAGCGGGAGATCACAATGAGCAGTTCTTC

size: .
D: .
V: TRBV5-6
J: TRBJ2-2
CDR3: CASSLVGEDTGELFF
DNA: TGTGCCAGCAGCTTGGTGGGGGAGGACACCGGGGAGCTGTTTTTT

size: .
D: TRBD1
V: TRBV7-6
J: TRBJ1-4
CDR3: CASSLLPGTANEKLFF
DNA: TGTGCCAGCAGCTTATTACCGGGGACAGCAAATGAAAAACTGTTTTTT

size: .
D: TRBD1
V: TRBV11-3
J: TRBJ2-7
CDR3: CASSLTGRYEQYF
DNA: TGTGCCAGCAGCTTGACAGGGCGCTACGAGCAGTACTTC

size: few
D: .
V: TRBV7-8
J: TRBJ2-7
CDR3: CASSPNDEQYF
DNA: TGTGCCAGCAGCCCTAATGATGAGCAGTACTTC

size: .
D: TRBD2
V: TRBV7-3
J: TRBJ2-2
CDR3: CASSLLAEPTGELFF
DNA: TGTGCCAGCAGCTTACTAGCGGAGCCCACCGGGGAGCTGTTTTTT

size: .
D: TRBD2
V: TRBV4-1
J: TRBJ2-2
CDR3: CASSRGSGSSNTGELFF
DNA: TGCGCCAGCAGCCGTGGAAGCGGGAGCTCGAACACCGGGGAGCTGTTTTTT

size: .
D: TRBD1
V: TRBV13
J: TRBJ1-1
CDR3: CASSFLGGQWTEAFF
DNA: TGTGCCAGCAGCTTCTTAGGGGGCCAGTGGACTGAAGCTTTCTTT

size: once
D: .
V: TRBV24-1
J: TRBJ2-3
CDR3: CATSDLNPRGQDTQYF
DNA: TGTGCCACCAGTGATTTGAATCCCAGGGGTCAAGATACGCAGTATTTT

size: .
D: .
V: TRBV6-5
J: TRBJ2-4
CDR3: CASRRGQSSSNIQYF
DNA: TGTGCCAGCAGGCGGGGACAGTCGTCCTCAAACATTCAGTACTTC

size: .
D: TRBD1
V: TRBV10-3
J: TRBJ1-1
CDR3: CAISLGQGTNTEAFF
DNA: TGTGCCATCAGTCTTGGACAGGGCACAAACACTGAAGCTTTCTTT

size: .
D: TRBD1
V: TRBV10-3
J: TRBJ1-2
CDR3: CAIAGTGGSGYTF
DNA: TGTGCCATCGCCGGGACAGGGGGCAGTGGCTACACCTTC

size: .
D: .
V: TRBV7-6
J: TRBJ1-4
CDR3: CASSLVGGSEKLFF
DNA: TGTGCCAGCAGCTTAGTCGGGGGTTCTGAAAAACTGTTTTTT

size: .
D: TRBD1
V: TRBV5-6
J: TRBJ2-7
CDR3: CASNFGTGKIYEQYF
DNA: TGTGCCAGCAATTTTGGGACAGGGAAAATCTACGAGCAGTACTTC

size: .
D: .
V: TRBV11-2
J: TRBJ2-2
CDR3: CASRRAWNTGELFF
DNA: TGTGCCAGCAGGAGGGCGTGGAACACCGGGGAGCTGTTTTTT

size: once
D: .
V: TRBV27
J: TRBJ2-3
CDR3: CASTLAGSTDTQYF
DNA: TGTGCCAGCACCTTGGCGGGTAGCACAGATACGCAGTATTTT

size: few
D: .
V: TRBV28
J: TRBJ2-1
CDR3: CASSLWRGPYNEQFF
DNA: TGTGCCAGCAGTTTATGGCGGGGGCCTTACAATGAGCAGTTCTTC

size: .
D: TRBD1
V: TRBV18
J: TRBJ1-2
CDR3: CASSPPTGEVGYTF
DNA: TGTGCCAGCTCACCACCGACAGGGGAAGTAGGCTACACCTTC

size: .
D: TRBD2
V: TRBV29-1
J: TRBJ2-2
CDR3: CSALSGSNTGELFF
DNA: TGCAGCGCCCTCAGCGGGAGTAACACCGGGGAGCTGTTTTTT